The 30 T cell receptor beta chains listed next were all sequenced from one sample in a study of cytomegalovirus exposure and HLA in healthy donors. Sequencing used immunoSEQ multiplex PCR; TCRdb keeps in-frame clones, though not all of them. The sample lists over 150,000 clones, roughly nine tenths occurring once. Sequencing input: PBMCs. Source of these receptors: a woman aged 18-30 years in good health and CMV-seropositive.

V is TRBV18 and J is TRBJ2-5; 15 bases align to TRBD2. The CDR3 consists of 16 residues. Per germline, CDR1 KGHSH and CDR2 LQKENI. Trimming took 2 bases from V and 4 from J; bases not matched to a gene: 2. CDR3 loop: CASSPGGLAGGETQYF. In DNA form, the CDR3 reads TGTGCCAGCTCACCAGGGGGACTAGCGGGAGGAGAGACCCAGTACTTC.

CDR3: CASSPRQGSQYF. The CDR3 DNA reads as TGTGCCAGCTCACCAAGACAGGGTTCCCAGTACTTC. The chain links TRBV18 to TRBJ2-5; 7 positions agree with TRBD1. CDR1 is KGHSH and CDR2 is LQKENI in the germline V gene. This CDR3 has 12 amino acids. The V gene end was trimmed by 2 bases and the J gene end by 9 bases; junction bases not matched to a gene: 3.

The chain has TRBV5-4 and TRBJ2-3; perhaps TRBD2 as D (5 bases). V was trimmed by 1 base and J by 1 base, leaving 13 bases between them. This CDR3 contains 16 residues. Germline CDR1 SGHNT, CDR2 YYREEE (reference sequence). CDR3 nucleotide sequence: TGTGCCAGCAGCTTGCCGGCCGTCGGGGGCACAGATACGCAGTATTTT. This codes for CASSLPAVGGTDTQYF.

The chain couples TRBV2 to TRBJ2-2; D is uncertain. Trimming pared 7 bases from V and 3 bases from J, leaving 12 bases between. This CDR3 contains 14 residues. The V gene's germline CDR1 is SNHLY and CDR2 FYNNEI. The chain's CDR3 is CASIYVRHTGELFF. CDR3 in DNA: TGTGCCAGCATCTATGTGCGTCACACCGGGGAGCTGTTTTTT.

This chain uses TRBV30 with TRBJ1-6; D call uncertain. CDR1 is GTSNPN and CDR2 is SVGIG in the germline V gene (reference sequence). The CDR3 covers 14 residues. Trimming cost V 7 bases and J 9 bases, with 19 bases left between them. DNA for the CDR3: TGTGCCTCAACCCGAGAGGCCCGGGGTTCACCCCTCCACTTT. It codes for CASTREARGSPLHF.

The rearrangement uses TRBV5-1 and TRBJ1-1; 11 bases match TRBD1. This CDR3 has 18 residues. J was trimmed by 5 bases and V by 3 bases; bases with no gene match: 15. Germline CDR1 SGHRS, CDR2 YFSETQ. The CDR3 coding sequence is TGCGCCAGCAGCTCGCCCCTCCGGGACAGGGGGGATATGACTGAAGCTTTCTTT. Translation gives CASSSPLRDRGDMTEAFF.

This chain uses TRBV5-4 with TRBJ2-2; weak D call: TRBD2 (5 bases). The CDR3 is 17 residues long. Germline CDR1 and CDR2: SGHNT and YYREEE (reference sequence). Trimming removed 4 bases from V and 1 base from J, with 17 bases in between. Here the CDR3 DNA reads TGTGCCAGCAGCCCACCACCAGCGGCAGGGAACACCGGGGAGCTGTTTTTT. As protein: CASSPPPAAGNTGELFF.

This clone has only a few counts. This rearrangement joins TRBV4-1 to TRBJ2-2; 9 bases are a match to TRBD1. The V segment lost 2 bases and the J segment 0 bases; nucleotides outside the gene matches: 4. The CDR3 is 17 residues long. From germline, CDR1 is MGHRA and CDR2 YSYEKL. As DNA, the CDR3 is TGCGCCAGCAGCCAACAACAGGGGGCCCCGAACACCGGGGAGCTGTTTTTT. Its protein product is CASSQQQGAPNTGELFF.

CDR3 in DNA: TGTGCCAGCAGCTTAAGGGCCACGGCGGGAGGTGAAGAGACCCAGTACTTC. Protein: CASSLRATAGGEETQYF. The chain is built from TRBV7-8 and TRBJ2-5; TRBD2 aligns across 8 bases. Trimming removed 2 bases from V and 3 bases from J; junction bases left unmatched: 11. Per germline, CDR1 SGHVS and CDR2 FQNEAQ. This CDR3 region has 17 residues.

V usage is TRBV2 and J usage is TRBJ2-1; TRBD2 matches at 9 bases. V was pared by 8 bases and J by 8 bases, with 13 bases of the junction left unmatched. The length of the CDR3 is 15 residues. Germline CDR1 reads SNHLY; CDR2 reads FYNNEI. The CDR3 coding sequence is TGTGCCAGCCGTGGAGCCAGCGGGGGGCGTGATGAGCAGTTCTTC. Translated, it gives CASRGASGGRDEQFF.

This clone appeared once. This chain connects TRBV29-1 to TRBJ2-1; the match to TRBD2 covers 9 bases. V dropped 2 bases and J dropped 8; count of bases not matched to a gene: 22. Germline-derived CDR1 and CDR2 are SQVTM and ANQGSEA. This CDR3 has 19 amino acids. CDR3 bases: TGCAGCGTTGAATTCCGCCGGCCCCTTGGCGGGAGGGCCCCACATGAGCAGTTCTTC. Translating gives CSVEFRRPLGGRAPHEQFF.

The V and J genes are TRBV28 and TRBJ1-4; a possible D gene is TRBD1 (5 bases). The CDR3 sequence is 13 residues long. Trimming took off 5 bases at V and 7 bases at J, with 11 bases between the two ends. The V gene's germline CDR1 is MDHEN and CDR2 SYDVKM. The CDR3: CASSQGVREKLFF. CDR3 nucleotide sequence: TGTGCCAGCAGTCAGGGCGTCCGTGAAAAACTGTTTTTT.

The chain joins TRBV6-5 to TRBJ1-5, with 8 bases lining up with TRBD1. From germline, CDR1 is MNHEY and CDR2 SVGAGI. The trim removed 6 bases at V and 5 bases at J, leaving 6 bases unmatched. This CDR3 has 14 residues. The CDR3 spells CASSQATGDQPQHF. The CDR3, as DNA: TGTGCCAGCAGCCAAGCGACAGGGGATCAGCCCCAGCATTTT.

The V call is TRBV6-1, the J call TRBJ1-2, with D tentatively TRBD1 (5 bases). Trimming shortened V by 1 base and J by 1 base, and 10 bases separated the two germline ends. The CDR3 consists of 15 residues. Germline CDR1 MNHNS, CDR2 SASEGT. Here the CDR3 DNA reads TGTGCCAGCAGTGAAGAGCCAGGGATTAACTATGGCTACACCTTC. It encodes CASSEEPGINYGYTF.

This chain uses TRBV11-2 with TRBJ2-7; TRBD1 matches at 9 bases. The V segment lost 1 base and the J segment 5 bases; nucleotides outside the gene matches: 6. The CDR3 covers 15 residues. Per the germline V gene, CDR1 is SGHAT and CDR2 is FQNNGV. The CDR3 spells CASSLGGTGSNEQYF. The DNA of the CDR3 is TGTGCCAGCAGCTTAGGTGGGACAGGGTCCAACGAGCAGTACTTC.

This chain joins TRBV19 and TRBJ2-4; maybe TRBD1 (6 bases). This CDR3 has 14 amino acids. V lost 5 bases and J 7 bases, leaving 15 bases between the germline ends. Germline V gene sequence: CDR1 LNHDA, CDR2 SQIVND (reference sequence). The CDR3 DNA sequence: TGTGCCAGTAGTTCAGGGGAAGCGAGGAACATTCAGTACTTC. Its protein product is CASSSGEARNIQYF. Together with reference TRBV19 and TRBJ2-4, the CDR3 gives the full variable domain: DGGITQSPKYLFRKEGQNVTLSCEQNLNHDAMYWYRQDPGQGLRLIYYSQIVNDFQKGDIAEGYSVSREKKESFPLTVTSAQKNPTAFYLCASSSGEARNIQYFGAGTRLSVL.

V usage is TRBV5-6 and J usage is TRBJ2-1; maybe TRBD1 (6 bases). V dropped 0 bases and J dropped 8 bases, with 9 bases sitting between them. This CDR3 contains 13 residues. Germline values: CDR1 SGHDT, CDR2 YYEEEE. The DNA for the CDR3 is TGTGCCAGCAGCTTGGACAGGGACGATGAGCAGTTCTTC. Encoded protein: CASSLDRDDEQFF.

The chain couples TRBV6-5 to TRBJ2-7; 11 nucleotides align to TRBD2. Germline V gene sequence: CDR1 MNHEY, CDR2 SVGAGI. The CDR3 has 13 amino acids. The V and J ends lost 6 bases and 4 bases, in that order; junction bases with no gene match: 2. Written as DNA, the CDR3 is TGTGCCAGCAGAACTAGCGGGGGTTACGAGCAGTACTTC. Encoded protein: CASRTSGGYEQYF.

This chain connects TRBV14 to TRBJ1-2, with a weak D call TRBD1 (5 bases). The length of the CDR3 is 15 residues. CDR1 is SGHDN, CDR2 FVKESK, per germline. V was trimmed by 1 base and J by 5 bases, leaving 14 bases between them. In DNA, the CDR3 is TGTGCCAGCAGCCAAGTAAGCGGGGGAACATATGGCTACACCTTC. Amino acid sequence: CASSQVSGGTYGYTF.

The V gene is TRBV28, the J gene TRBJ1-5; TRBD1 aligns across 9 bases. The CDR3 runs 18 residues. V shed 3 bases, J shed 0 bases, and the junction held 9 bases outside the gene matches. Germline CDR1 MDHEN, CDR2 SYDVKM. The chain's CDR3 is CASSFLTGGTDSNQPQHF. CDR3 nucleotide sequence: TGTGCCAGCAGTTTCTTGACAGGGGGTACTGATAGCAATCAGCCCCAGCATTTT.

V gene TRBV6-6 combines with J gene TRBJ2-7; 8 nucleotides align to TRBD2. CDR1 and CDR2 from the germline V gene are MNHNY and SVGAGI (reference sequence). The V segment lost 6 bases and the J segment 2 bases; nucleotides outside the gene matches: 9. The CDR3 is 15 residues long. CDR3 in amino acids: CASRPTSGSTYEQYF. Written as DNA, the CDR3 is TGTGCCAGCAGGCCAACTAGCGGTTCAACCTACGAGCAGTACTTC.

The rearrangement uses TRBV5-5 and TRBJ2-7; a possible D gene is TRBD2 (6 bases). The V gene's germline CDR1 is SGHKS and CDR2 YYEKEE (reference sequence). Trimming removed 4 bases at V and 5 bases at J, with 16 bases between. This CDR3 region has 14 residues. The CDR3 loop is CASSPHRGSDEQYF. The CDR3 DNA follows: TGTGCCAGCAGCCCACATCGGGGGTCAGACGAGCAGTACTTC.

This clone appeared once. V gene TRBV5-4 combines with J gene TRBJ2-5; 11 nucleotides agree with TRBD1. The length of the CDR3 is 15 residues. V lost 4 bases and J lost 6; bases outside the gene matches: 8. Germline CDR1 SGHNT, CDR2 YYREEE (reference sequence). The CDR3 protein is CASSLGDRGRQTQYF. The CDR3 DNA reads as TGTGCCAGCAGCCTGGGGGACAGGGGGAGGCAGACCCAGTACTTC.

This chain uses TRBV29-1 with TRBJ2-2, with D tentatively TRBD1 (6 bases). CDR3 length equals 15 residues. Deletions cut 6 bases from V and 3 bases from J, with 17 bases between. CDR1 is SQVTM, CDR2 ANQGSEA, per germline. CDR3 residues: CSVQARGVHTGELFF. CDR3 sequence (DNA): TGCAGCGTCCAAGCCAGGGGAGTGCACACCGGGGAGCTGTTTTTT.

The CDR3 DNA is TGTGCCAGCAGCCGAGTGGGGCCCCCAACCACCGGGGAGCTGTTTTTT. It translates to CASSRVGPPTTGELFF. The V gene is TRBV4-2, the J gene TRBJ2-2, with a tentative D call TRBD1 (5 bases). Per the germline V gene, CDR1 is LGHNA and CDR2 is YNFKEQ. CDR3 length: 16 amino acids. V was pared by 4 bases and J by 4 bases, with 16 bases between.

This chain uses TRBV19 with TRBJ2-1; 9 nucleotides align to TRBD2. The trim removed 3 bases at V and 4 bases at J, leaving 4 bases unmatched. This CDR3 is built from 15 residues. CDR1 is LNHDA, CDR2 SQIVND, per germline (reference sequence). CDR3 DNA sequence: TGTGCCAGTAGTATGGCTAGCGGGGCTTACAATGAGCAGTTCTTC. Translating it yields CASSMASGAYNEQFF. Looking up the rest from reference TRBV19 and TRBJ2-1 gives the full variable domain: DGGITQSPKYLFRKEGQNVTLSCEQNLNHDAMYWYRQDPGQGLRLIYYSQIVNDFQKGDIAEGYSVSREKKESFPLTVTSAQKNPTAFYLCASSMASGAYNEQFFGPGTRLTVL.

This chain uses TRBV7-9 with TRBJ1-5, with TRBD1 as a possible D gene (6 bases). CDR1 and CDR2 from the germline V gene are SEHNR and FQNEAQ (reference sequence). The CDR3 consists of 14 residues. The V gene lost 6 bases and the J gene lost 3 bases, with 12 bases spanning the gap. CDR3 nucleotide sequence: TGTGCCAGCAGGGCCACAGGGCCCAATCAGCCCCAGCATTTT. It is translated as CASRATGPNQPQHF.

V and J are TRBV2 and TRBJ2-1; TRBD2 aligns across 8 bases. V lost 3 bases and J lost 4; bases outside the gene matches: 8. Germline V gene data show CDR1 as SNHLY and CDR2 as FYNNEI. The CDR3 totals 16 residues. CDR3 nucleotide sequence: TGTGCCAGCAGTGACAAGCGGGAGATTGGTTACAATGAGCAGTTCTTC. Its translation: CASSDKREIGYNEQFF.

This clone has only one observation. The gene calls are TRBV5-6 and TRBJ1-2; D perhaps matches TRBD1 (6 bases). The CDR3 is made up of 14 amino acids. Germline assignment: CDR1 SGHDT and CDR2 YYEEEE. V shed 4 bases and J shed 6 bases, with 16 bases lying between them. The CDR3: CASSMAQGRDGYTF. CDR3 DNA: TGTGCCAGCAGCATGGCCCAGGGGCGGGATGGCTACACCTTC.

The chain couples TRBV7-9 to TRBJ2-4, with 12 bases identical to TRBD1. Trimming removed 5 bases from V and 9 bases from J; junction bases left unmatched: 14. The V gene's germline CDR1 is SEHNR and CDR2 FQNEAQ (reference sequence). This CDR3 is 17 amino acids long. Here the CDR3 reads CASSPPGTGGDGGIQYF. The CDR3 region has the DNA TGTGCCAGCAGCCCCCCTGGGACAGGGGGCGATGGGGGCATTCAGTACTTC.